This T cell receptor (beta chain) was sequenced during a study of early T cells in non-severe SARS-CoV-2 infection. This clonotype was seen only once. Unique molecular identifier tags were affixed to discrete cDNA molecules. In TCRdb, the 5' RACE reads were re-called with MiXCR into one record per CDR3 protein. The sample includes tens of thousands of distinct CDR3 sequences, about 12% of them seen just once. The V end lost 2 bases, the J end lost 7 bases, and 8 bases lay between the germline ends. This CDR3 has 13 residues. This TCR was recovered from an adult who was a healthcare worker with PCR-confirmed SARS-CoV-2 infection or an uninfected control (not recorded which). The V gene is TRBV12-3 or TRBV12-4, the J gene TRBJ2-2; unclear D gene. Source material: whole blood. Here the CDR3 reads CASSLTPVGELFF. CDR3 in DNA: TGTGCCAGCAGTTTAACGCCGGTCGGGGAGCTGTTTTTT.